The rows below give T cell receptor beta chains drawn from one sample of a study of cytomegalovirus exposure and HLA in healthy donors. Profiled with immunoSEQ multiplex PCR; TCRdb holds only in-frame clones, not every one. The sample has about 82,000 clones, 80% to 90% seen once. Sequencing was carried out using PBMCs. Receptors originate from a man aged 65-85 years in good health and CMV-seropositive. Both conserved end residues are trimmed from each CDR3. The order of the fields is CDR3 length, V gene, J gene, CDR3 protein.

14	TRBV11-3	TRBJ2-3	ASSFSGGANPDTQY
12	TRBV2	TRBJ2-3	ASGGGVSSDTQY
11	TRBV11-2	-	ASSLGGGYEQY
17	TRBV4-2	TRBJ2-7	ASSERQGAQSLGVYEQY
13	TRBV7-9	TRBJ1-6	ASSLASQYNSPLH
11	TRBV5-4	TRBJ2-5	ASSLYGQETQY
14	TRBV7-2	TRBJ2-5	ASSLHGTGGIETQY
16	TRBV10-1	TRBJ2-2	ASSVHPAGGLNTGELF
13	TRBV6-5	TRBJ2-5	ASSFQAGPEETQY
11	TRBV30	TRBJ2-5	AWSGTGLETQY
12	TRBV5-1	TRBJ2-2	ASSPGHNTGELF
12	TRBV10-3	TRBJ2-7	AISTTGSVGEQY
9	TRBV20-1	TRBJ2-1	SANSGYEQF
12	TRBV7-3	TRBJ2-1	ASSLTYGAAEQF
12	TRBV6-1	TRBJ2-1	ASSEGTEYNEQF
14	TRBV7-2	TRBJ2-5	ASSLGSSEGQETQY
11	TRBV25-1	TRBJ1-1	ASSEGGNPEAF
14	TRBV5-5	TRBJ2-1	ASSTFGAGGPIEQF
11	TRBV28	TRBJ2-1	ASSLGNYNEQF
12	TRBV10-3	TRBJ2-2	AIRPQGGAGELF
10	TRBV2	TRBJ1-2	ASNPANYGYT
11	TRBV27	TRBJ2-1	ASRITGVKEQF
12	TRBV7-9	TRBJ2-7	ASSLGDRVHEQY
13	TRBV11-2	TRBJ1-4	ASSGTGGSYEKLF
12	TRBV11-2	TRBJ2-1	ASSLGQKYNEQF
12	TRBV10-3	TRBJ1-1	AILGGQGYTEAF
12	TRBV5-1	TRBJ2-3	ASSPRGPTDTQY
12	TRBV10-3	TRBJ2-3	AISLGEGTDTQY
12	TRBV10-1	TRBJ1-4	ASSGGQRNEKLF
10	TRBV7-9	TRBJ2-7	ASAASSNEQY
14	TRBV28	TRBJ1-1	ASSSPGQGANTEAF
12	TRBV19	TRBJ2-6	ASSREGEANVLT
13	TRBV5-1	TRBJ2-5	ASSYLGGAQETQY
13	TRBV11-2	TRBJ2-7	ASSSIRKGPYEQY
13	TRBV11-2	TRBJ2-7	ASSSERGALYEQY
14	TRBV7-2	TRBJ2-3	ASSGRLAGNTDTQY
11	TRBV7-2	TRBJ2-1	ASSLAQEGEQF
13	TRBV7-9	TRBJ2-3	ASSSAGRGGDTQY
11	TRBV29-1	TRBJ1-4	SVAGQGGEKLF
12	TRBV19	TRBJ1-5	ASRRTENNQPQH
13	TRBV6-5	TRBJ1-6	ASSYSLGGNSPLH
12	TRBV28	TRBJ2-3	ASSLTPGQDTQY
12	TRBV6-5	TRBJ2-1	ASSVFGGTGAQF
12	TRBV5-8	TRBJ1-2	ASSWGQGVYGYT
12	TRBV6-5	TRBJ1-5	ASRRGLSGQPQH
16	TRBV10-3	TRBJ1-5	AISESLTRGLSNQPQH
12	TRBV9	TRBJ2-2	ASSVAGGTGELF
11	TRBV10-1	TRBJ1-5	AGGQYSNQPQH
11	TRBV6-1	TRBJ2-3	ASSASRADTQY
12	TRBV5-1	TRBJ1-1	ASSFPGMNTEAF
13	TRBV5-1	TRBJ2-7	ASSRGQGSLYEQY
15	TRBV11-2	TRBJ2-1	ASSFSTGTSAYNEQF
10	TRBV4-2	TRBJ1-2	ASSQGADGYT